This entry lists 25 T cell receptor beta chains sequenced from one sample in a study of shared clonotypes between healthy human individuals. The method was immunoSEQ multiplex PCR; TCRdb's version includes in-frame clones alone and lacks a portion of them. The sample comprises millions of clones, 85% to 95% of which are singletons, and 0.14% rests with the top ten. Input material: naive CD4+ T cells sorted from blood. Subset noted: CD45RA+ positively selected. The receptors here all came from a young man in good health.

The V gene is TRBV7-9, the J gene TRBJ1-3, with TRBD1 matching 10 bases. The CDR3 has 16 residues. Germline assignment: CDR1 SEHNR and CDR2 FQNEAQ (reference sequence). V lost 5 bases to trimming and J lost 2 bases; unmatched junction nucleotides: 6. This CDR3 reads CASSATGQGAGNTIYF. As DNA, the CDR3 is TGTGCCAGCAGCGCCACCGGACAGGGGGCTGGAAACACCATATATTTT.

Notes on this clone: The same CDR3 is also encoded by other DNA sequences in this sample. The rearrangement uses TRBV5-1 and TRBJ2-7; TRBD1 matches 7 bases. Per germline, CDR1 SGHRS and CDR2 YFSETQ. The CDR3 contains 14 residues. The J segment lost 4 bases and the V segment lost 0 bases, leaving 4 bases of the junction unmatched. For the CDR3, the DNA is TGCGCCAGCAGCTTGGTAGGGGGCACTTACGAGCAGTACTTC. Encoded protein: CASSLVGGTYEQYF.

This clone has just one count. V usage is TRBV10-3 and J usage is TRBJ2-5; the D is unclear. The germline V gene has CDR1 ENHRY and CDR2 SYGVKD. Between the trimmed V and J ends, which lost 3 bases and 5 bases, there was a span of 16 bases. The CDR3 extends over 15 amino acids. The CDR3 loop reads CAISEGTLTPETQYF. DNA for the CDR3: TGTGCCATCAGTGAAGGAACCTTAACTCCGGAGACCCAGTACTTC.

The CDR3 is CASSGGPSTDTQYF. The DNA of the CDR3 is TGTGCCAGCAGTGGGGGGCCAAGCACAGATACGCAGTATTTT. The V gene is TRBV2, the J gene TRBJ2-3, with D perhaps matching TRBD1 (6 bases). The V gene's germline CDR1 is SNHLY and CDR2 FYNNEI. The CDR3 runs 14 residues. V shed 4 bases and J shed 0 bases, with 8 bases lying between them. The variable domain in full, completed from reference TRBV2 and TRBJ2-3, reads EPEVTQTPSHQVTQMGQEVILRCVPISNHLYFYWYRQILGQKVEFLVSFYNNEISEKSEIFDDQFSVERPDGSNFTLKIRSTKLEDSAMYFCASSGGPSTDTQYFGPGTRLTVL.

The chain combines TRBV7-2 with TRBJ2-7; no clear D. CDR1 and CDR2 from the germline V gene are SGHTA and FQGNSA. Trimming pared 2 bases from V and 3 bases from J, leaving 8 bases between. This CDR3 has 13 residues. CDR3 loop: CASSLYQSYEQYF. The CDR3 region has the DNA TGTGCCAGCAGCTTATATCAGAGCTACGAGCAGTACTTC.

The rearrangement links TRBV28 to TRBJ1-1, with a tentative D call TRBD1 (6 bases). The germline gives CDR1 MDHEN, CDR2 SYDVKM. V shed 3 bases and J shed 4 bases, with 12 bases lying between them. The CDR3 consists of 14 residues. This CDR3 is CASSLLQGGTEAFF. DNA for the CDR3: TGTGCCAGCAGTTTGTTACAGGGTGGCACTGAAGCTTTCTTT. The full variable domain, with the rest looked up from reference TRBV28 and TRBJ1-1, is DVKVTQSSRYLVKRTGEKVFLECVQDMDHENMFWYRQDPGLGLRLIYFSYDVKMKEKGDIPEGYSVSREKKERFSLILESASTNQTSMYLCASSLLQGGTEAFFGQGTRLTVV.

This chain connects TRBV7-8 to TRBJ1-1, with D tentatively TRBD1 (6 bases). This CDR3 has 14 amino acids. V gave up 1 base and J gave up 1 base, with 7 bases separating them. Germline CDR1 is SGHVS and CDR2 is FQNEAQ. Written as DNA, the CDR3 is TGTGCCAGCAGCTTAGACAGGGCGAACACTGAAGCTTTCTTT. It codes for CASSLDRANTEAFF.

The sample holds one count of this clone. CDR3 DNA sequence: TGTGCCAGCAGCTCTTCTTCTGACAGGGCGGCCTATGGCTACACCTTC. This codes for CASSSSSDRAAYGYTF. This chain connects TRBV7-2 to TRBJ1-2; 7 nucleotides line up with TRBD1. The CDR3 is 16 amino acids. Looked up from germline, CDR1 is SGHTA and CDR2 is FQGNSA. V was pared by 4 bases and J by 4 bases, with 12 bases of the junction left unmatched.

The chain couples TRBV5-1 to TRBJ2-2; 11 bases line up with TRBD2. The trim removed 4 bases at V and 1 base at J, leaving 3 bases unmatched. This CDR3 has 16 residues. CDR1 is SGHRS, CDR2 YFSETQ, per germline. The CDR3 bases are TGCGCCAGCAGCAAAGGACTAGCGGGGAACACCGGGGAGCTGTTTTTT. It encodes CASSKGLAGNTGELFF.

The chain is built from TRBV7-5 and TRBJ1-5. TRBV7-5 represents a pseudogene. The CDR3 runs to 15 residues. In DNA, the CDR3 is TGTGCCAGAAGCCCCCGGGGGAAGGGCAATCAGCCCCAGCATTTT. This sequence encodes CARSPRGKGNQPQHF.

The chain has TRBV12-2 and TRBJ2-7; TRBD2, as called in the table, went unchecked against the DNA. TRBV12-2 is a recognized pseudogene. The CDR3 covers 21 residues. The CDR3 DNA reads TGTGCAAGTCGTTCAAGGGGTCCTGGCGGATGGACTAGCGGGAGCTCCTACGAGCAGTACTTC. Protein sequence: CASRSRGPGGWTSGSSYEQYF.

This chain joins TRBV6-6 and TRBJ2-1; D possibly corresponds to TRBD2 (6 bases). The germline V and J ends were trimmed by 6 bases and 12 bases, with 15 bases remaining between them. Germline loops: CDR1 MNHNY, CDR2 SVGAGI (reference sequence). This CDR3 spans 12 amino acids. CDR3: CASSRTNTVQFF. The CDR3 DNA reads TGTGCCAGCAGCAGGACTAATACCGTGCAGTTCTTC.

J is TRBJ2-1 and V is TRBV5-6; D not resolved. V lost 0 bases and J lost 5, with 3 bases in between. Per germline, CDR1 SGHDT and CDR2 YYEEEE. The CDR3 is made up of 12 amino acids. The CDR3 nucleotides read TGTGCCAGCAGCTTGGGGGACAATGAGCAGTTCTTC. Translating it yields CASSLGDNEQFF.

The genes are TRBV10-3 and TRBJ2-2; D is possibly TRBD1 (5 bases). Deletions cut 2 bases from V and 0 bases from J, with 16 bases between. This CDR3 spans 18 amino acids. Germline values: CDR1 ENHRY, CDR2 SYGVKD. CDR3 nucleotide sequence: TGTGCCATCAGTGAGAGACGTGGCAGGGTCGCGAACACCGGGGAGCTGTTTTTT. Protein product: CAISERRGRVANTGELFF.

The chain joins TRBV2 to TRBJ1-6; D not resolved. Germline CDR1 is SNHLY and CDR2 is FYNNEI. Trimming removed 5 bases from V and 4 bases from J, with 9 bases in between. This CDR3 spans 14 amino acids. This chain's CDR3 is CASSTTRYNSPLHF. The CDR3 DNA sequence: TGTGCCAGCAGTACTACAAGGTATAATTCACCCCTCCACTTT.

CDR3 nucleotide sequence: TGTGCCTGGAAACGTGGCGGACTCTCCTACGAGCAGTACTTC. Protein: CAWKRGGLSYEQYF. This chain links TRBV30 with TRBJ2-7; D is perhaps TRBD2 (5 bases). This CDR3 has 14 residues. Per germline, CDR1 GTSNPN and CDR2 SVGIG (reference sequence). The V and J ends lost 4 bases and 0 bases respectively, with 13 bases between them.

The V and J genes are TRBV10-1 and TRBJ2-7; no clear D. The ends were cut back, 7 bases at V and 3 bases at J, with 1 base in the middle. The germline V gene encodes CDR1 WNHNN and CDR2 SYGVQD (reference sequence). This CDR3 has 9 residues. The CDR3 loop is CASNYEQYF. DNA for the CDR3: TGCGCCAGCAACTACGAGCAGTACTTC.

V and J are TRBV2 and TRBJ1-1; D is perhaps TRBD1 (5 bases). The germline V and J ends were trimmed by 6 bases and 6 bases, with 11 bases remaining between them. The CDR3 runs to 12 residues. In germline, CDR1 is SNHLY, CDR2 FYNNEI. The CDR3 DNA sequence: TGTGCCAGCAGACAGGCCTGGTCTGAAGCTTTCTTT. It codes for CASRQAWSEAFF.

The chain uses TRBV5-4 and TRBJ2-7, with a weak D call TRBD1 (6 bases). From germline, CDR1 is SGHNT and CDR2 YYREEE (reference sequence). The ends were cut back, 2 bases at V and 5 bases at J, with 17 bases in the middle. The CDR3 is 15 amino acids. The CDR3 spells CASSLGQMGYDEQYF. The CDR3 DNA is TGTGCCAGCAGCTTAGGACAGATGGGCTACGACGAGCAGTACTTC.

As regards this clone: Other DNA sequences in the sample encode the same CDR3. This chain uses TRBV14 with TRBJ2-7; D is unclear. The CDR3 is 11 amino acids. V was cut by 3 bases and J by 4 bases, with 4 bases left in between. Germline V gene data show CDR1 as SGHDN and CDR2 as FVKESK. The CDR3, as DNA: TGTGCCAGCAGCCAGGGTTACGAGCAGTACTTC. It is translated as CASSQGYEQYF.

The J gene is TRBJ1-1, the V gene TRBV9; a weak D match, TRBD1 (5 bases). CDR1 is SGDLS, CDR2 YYNGEE, per germline. The CDR3 consists of 14 residues. Between the trimmed V and J ends, which lost 4 bases and 4 bases, there was a span of 14 bases. CDR3 region: CASSLTGVGTEAFF. The DNA for the CDR3 is TGTGCCAGCAGCCTAACAGGAGTCGGCACTGAAGCTTTCTTT.

On this clone: The same CDR3 also results from other DNA sequences found in this sample. This sequence joins TRBV30 and TRBJ1-1; maybe TRBD1 (5 bases). The CDR3 is made up of 12 amino acids. Germline CDR1 GTSNPN, CDR2 SVGIG (reference sequence). The ends were cut back, 4 bases at V and 3 bases at J, with 9 bases in the middle. In DNA form, the CDR3 reads TGTGCCTGGACCAGGGAAGACACTGAAGCTTTCTTT. Residues: CAWTREDTEAFF.

V gene TRBV15 combines with J gene TRBJ1-6; weak D call: TRBD1 (6 bases). This CDR3 comprises 15 residues. CDR1 LNHNV and CDR2 YYDKDF come from the germline V gene (reference sequence). The V and J ends lost 0 bases and 9 bases respectively, with 12 bases between them. The CDR3 region has the DNA TGTGCCACCAGCAGAGATGACCCAGGGGTTTCACCCCTCCACTTT. Its protein product is CATSRDDPGVSPLHF.

As regards this clone: This sample includes further DNA sequences coding for the same CDR3. The chain uses TRBV2 and TRBJ2-7; TRBD1 matches 8 bases. With V trimmed by 6 bases and J by 2 bases, 3 bases remained unmatched. The germline gives CDR1 SNHLY, CDR2 FYNNEI. This CDR3 region has 13 residues. The CDR3 protein is CASSRTGTYEQYF. CDR3 nucleotide sequence: TGTGCCAGCAGCCGGACAGGGACCTACGAGCAGTACTTC.

The V and J genes are TRBV5-4 and TRBJ1-1; TRBD1 aligns across 12 bases. The CDR3 spans 17 residues. The J segment lost 0 bases and the V segment lost 4 bases, leaving 7 bases of the junction unmatched. CDR1 and CDR2 (germline): SGHNT, YYREEE (reference sequence). The CDR3, as DNA: TGTGCCAGCAGCCGTGGGGGGGACAGGGGGCTGAACACTGAAGCTTTCTTT. It yields the protein CASSRGGDRGLNTEAFF.